A selection of T cell receptor beta chains follows, all from one sample in a study of blood T cell repertoires in COVID-19. Sequencing was performed with immunoSEQ multiplex PCR; in TCRdb, only in-frame clones are kept and a portion is missing. The sample contains roughly 330,000 clones, 85% to 90% of which appear only once. Sequencing was performed on PBMCs or T cells enriched from blood (not recorded which). The receptors here all came from a woman aged 18-30 years who had recovered from COVID-19. The CDR3 runs from the conserved cysteine through the conserved F or W. D genes are given only for firm matches. Only some rows state a clone size, as once, few, many or a class for expanded clones.

abundance	v_gene	j_gene	len	d_gene	CDR3nt	CDR3aa
-	TRBV7-3	TRBJ1-1	14	-	TGTGCCAGCAGCTTAACGCGCGCTACCACTGAAGCTTTCTTT	CASSLTRATTEAFF
-	TRBV18	TRBJ2-2	12	-	TGTGCCAGCTTCGTGGAGACCGGGGAGCTGTTTTTT	CASFVETGELFF
few	TRBV28	TRBJ1-2	17	TRBD1	TGTGCCAGCATCCAGGGGGACAGGTGGTCCGCTAACTATGGCTACACCTTC	CASIQGDRWSANYGYTF
-	TRBV5-8	TRBJ2-1	15	-	TGTGCCAGCGGAGGGGGGACAGCAACCTACAATGAGCAGTTCTTC	CASGGGTATYNEQFF
few	TRBV7-9	TRBJ1-4	14	-	TGTGCCAGCAGCCCACAGGGCATGGTTGAAAAACTGTTTTTT	CASSPQGMVEKLFF
-	TRBV3-1/TRBV3-2	TRBJ1-4	14	TRBD1	TGTGCCAGCAGCCACACAGGGGGCTATGAAAAACTGTTTTTT	CASSHTGGYEKLFF
once	TRBV3-1/TRBV3-2	TRBJ2-3	14	-	TGTGCCAGCAGCCCGTCTAGAGGCACAGATACGCAGTATTTT	CASSPSRGTDTQYF
-	TRBV6-1	TRBJ2-3	14	TRBD2	TGTGCCAGCAGTGAAGGACTAGCGACAGATACGCAGTATTTT	CASSEGLATDTQYF
-	TRBV6-1	TRBJ1-2	16	-	TGTGCCAGCAGTGAAGAATCTAGGGGCCTTCGCTATGGCTACACCTTC	CASSEESRGLRYGYTF
few	TRBV20-1	TRBJ2-1	15	TRBD2	TGCAGTGCTAGTATACCCAGCGGGAGGGGGAATGAGCAGTTCTTC	CSASIPSGRGNEQFF
-	TRBV28	TRBJ2-7	15	TRBD1	TGTGCCAGCAGGGATCCCGGGACAGGGCGCTACGAGCAGTACTTC	CASRDPGTGRYEQYF
-	TRBV19	TRBJ2-1	15	TRBD1	TGTGCCAGTAGTATAAGTTCGACAGGGGAAAATGAGCAGTTCTTC	CASSISSTGENEQFF
few	TRBV3-1/TRBV3-2	TRBJ2-7	12	-	TGTGCCAGCAGGGGAGTTTCCTACGAGCAGTACTTC	CASRGVSYEQYF
-	TRBV7-2	TRBJ2-5	14	-	TGTGCCAGCAGTTTTTACGCGAACCAAGAGACCCAGTACTTC	CASSFYANQETQYF
once	TRBV6-6	TRBJ1-1	13	-	TGTGCCAGCAGTTCAGACAGATACACTGAAGCTTTCTTT	CASSSDRYTEAFF
-	TRBV10-3	TRBJ2-2	15	TRBD1	TGTGCCATCAGTGCGGACAGGGGTCGATCCGGGGAGCTGTTTTTT	CAISADRGRSGELFF
-	TRBV5-5	TRBJ1-2	13	-	TGTGCCAGCAGCTTGGGAGGGTCGGCTGGCTACACCTTC	CASSLGGSAGYTF
-	TRBV27	TRBJ1-2	15	TRBD1	TGTGCCAGCAGTGACAAGGACAGGGGGCATGGAGGCTACACCTTC	CASSDKDRGHGGYTF
-	TRBV7-6	TRBJ2-1	18	-	TGTGCCAGCAGCCAGACCTGGTCAGGAAAAAGCTCCTACAATGAGCAGTTCTTC	CASSQTWSGKSSYNEQFF
-	TRBV10-2	TRBJ2-2	14	TRBD1	TGCGCCAGCACACAGGGGTCGAACACCGGGGAGCTGTTTTTT	CASTQGSNTGELFF
-	TRBV28	TRBJ2-7	13	-	TGTGCCAGCAGTTCCGGACAGTCTTACGAGCAGTACTTC	CASSSGQSYEQYF